These T cell receptor beta chains were read from a single sample in a study of neurological immune-mediated disorders. TCRdb re-called the 5' RACE reads with MiXCR, one entry per CDR3 protein. The sample consists of 93,000 or so distinct CDR3 sequences, 11% of them appearing once. The source material was PBMCs. The receptors come from a female donor with HTLV-1-associated myelopathy (HAM/TSP). The CDR3 runs from the conserved cysteine through the conserved F or W. The D gene is left open where the match is weak. Part of the rows lack a size; the others show once, few, many or a class for expanded clones.

abundance: NA
v_gene: TRBV15
d_gene: NA
j_gene: TRBJ2-7
CDR3nt: TGTGCTACCAGCAGAGCTAACCCCGTTGGATCCTACGAGCAGTACTTC
CDR3aa: CATSRANPVGSYEQYF

abundance: many
v_gene: TRBV20-1
d_gene: NA
j_gene: TRBJ2-2
CDR3nt: TGCAGTGCTAGAGGTCGGGGGTCCACCGGGGAGCTGTTTTTT
CDR3aa: CSARGRGSTGELFF

abundance: few
v_gene: TRBV6-5
d_gene: NA
j_gene: TRBJ2-6
CDR3nt: TGTGCCAGCAGTTTTCGACAGAACTCTGGGGCCAACGTCCTGACTTTC
CDR3aa: CASSFRQNSGANVLTF

abundance: many
v_gene: TRBV28
d_gene: NA
j_gene: TRBJ1-6
CDR3nt: TGTGCCAGCAGACTCGGGCTGGGCGGTTCACCCCTCCACTTT
CDR3aa: CASRLGLGGSPLHF

abundance: many
v_gene: TRBV20-1
d_gene: NA
j_gene: TRBJ2-7
CDR3nt: TGCAGTGCTCAGAGACAGGTTAGCTCCTACGAGCAGTACTTC
CDR3aa: CSAQRQVSSYEQYF

abundance: many
v_gene: TRBV28
d_gene: NA
j_gene: TRBJ2-1
CDR3nt: TGTGCCAGCAGTTCCCAGATACAGGGTTTTCAAGCGGGGCAGTTCTTC
CDR3aa: CASSSQIQGFQAGQFF

abundance: many
v_gene: TRBV5-5
d_gene: NA
j_gene: TRBJ2-5
CDR3nt: TGTGCCAGCAGCTTCACACCCGGATACCAAGAGACCCAGTACTTC
CDR3aa: CASSFTPGYQETQYF

abundance: many
v_gene: TRBV28
d_gene: NA
j_gene: TRBJ2-6
CDR3nt: TGTGCCTCCCTGGGGGTTGTCTCTGGGGCCAACGTCCTGACTTTC
CDR3aa: CASLGVVSGANVLTF

abundance: many
v_gene: TRBV20-1
d_gene: TRBD2
j_gene: TRBJ2-7
CDR3nt: TGCAGTGCTAGTCTAGCGGGGGGCTACGAGCAGTACTTC
CDR3aa: CSASLAGGYEQYF

abundance: many
v_gene: TRBV28
d_gene: NA
j_gene: TRBJ1-2
CDR3nt: TGTGCCAGCAGTTTAGTTGGGAGGCTCTATGGCTACACCTTC
CDR3aa: CASSLVGRLYGYTF

abundance: many
v_gene: TRBV24-1
d_gene: NA
j_gene: TRBJ2-1
CDR3nt: TGTGCCACCAGTGATTGGGGGGGCGCGATGTCCTACAATGAGCAGTTCTTC
CDR3aa: CATSDWGGAMSYNEQFF

abundance: many
v_gene: TRBV14
d_gene: NA
j_gene: TRBJ2-1
CDR3nt: TGTGCCAGCAGCCAAGTTCGGCTCGATTTCAATGAGCAGTTCTTC
CDR3aa: CASSQVRLDFNEQFF

abundance: many
v_gene: TRBV29-1
d_gene: TRBD1
j_gene: TRBJ2-3
CDR3nt: TGCAGCGGAGGACAGGGGGCTACAGATACGCAGTATTTT
CDR3aa: CSGGQGATDTQYF

abundance: many
v_gene: TRBV6-6
d_gene: TRBD1
j_gene: TRBJ2-7
CDR3nt: TGTGCCAGCAGTTACACAGGGGGACCATACGAGCAGTACTTC
CDR3aa: CASSYTGGPYEQYF

abundance: NA
v_gene: TRBV6-5
d_gene: NA
j_gene: TRBJ1-5
CDR3nt: TGTGCCAGCAGCCAATCAGGGAAAAATCAGCCCCAGCATTTT
CDR3aa: CASSQSGKNQPQHF

abundance: many
v_gene: TRBV30
d_gene: NA
j_gene: TRBJ2-1
CDR3nt: TGTGCCTGGAGTATCGGACCGTACAATGAGCAGTTCTTC
CDR3aa: CAWSIGPYNEQFF

abundance: NA
v_gene: TRBV12-3/TRBV12-4
d_gene: NA
j_gene: TRBJ1-4
CDR3nt: TGTGCCAGCAGCCCTACCCTTGCACGGCGGGGAGTAACTAATGAAAAACTGTTTTTT
CDR3aa: CASSPTLARRGVTNEKLFF

abundance: many
v_gene: TRBV4-1
d_gene: NA
j_gene: TRBJ2-2
CDR3nt: TGCGCCAGCAGCCAAGGCTGGGGGGAGAACACCGGGGAGCTGTTTTTT
CDR3aa: CASSQGWGENTGELFF

abundance: few
v_gene: TRBV12-3/TRBV12-4
d_gene: NA
j_gene: TRBJ1-1
CDR3nt: TGTGCCAGCAGTTTGTGTTATTGGTCCAGGTCCACTGAAGCTTTCTTT
CDR3aa: CASSLCYWSRSTEAFF

abundance: NA
v_gene: TRBV5-1
d_gene: NA
j_gene: TRBJ2-1
CDR3nt: TGCGCCAGCAGCTCCCGGGTGGGTGCGGGTGAGCAGTTCTTC
CDR3aa: CASSSRVGAGEQFF

abundance: many
v_gene: TRBV25-1
d_gene: NA
j_gene: TRBJ2-3
CDR3nt: TGTGCCAGCACCTTAGGGGGGCTCGCAGATACGCAGTATTTT
CDR3aa: CASTLGGLADTQYF

abundance: many
v_gene: TRBV20-1
d_gene: NA
j_gene: TRBJ1-5
CDR3nt: TGCAGTGCTAGAGTGGGCGGAAGCAATCAGCCCCAGCATTTT
CDR3aa: CSARVGGSNQPQHF

abundance: many
v_gene: TRBV6-2/TRBV6-3
d_gene: TRBD1
j_gene: TRBJ1-5
CDR3nt: TGTGCCAGTTCGATGGGGACAGCTCACAATCAGCCCCAGCATTTT
CDR3aa: CASSMGTAHNQPQHF

abundance: many
v_gene: TRBV5-1
d_gene: NA
j_gene: TRBJ1-6
CDR3nt: TGCGCCAGCAGACAGGACCACTATAATTCACCCCTCCACTTT
CDR3aa: CASRQDHYNSPLHF

abundance: many
v_gene: TRBV5-1
d_gene: NA
j_gene: TRBJ2-5
CDR3nt: TGCGCCAGCAGCTTACTTTCTAGTCGAGAGACCCAGTACTTC
CDR3aa: CASSLLSSRETQYF

abundance: many
v_gene: TRBV5-1
d_gene: NA
j_gene: TRBJ1-3
CDR3nt: TGCGCCAGCAGCTTGAGCGGACTCTCTGGAAACACCATATATTTT
CDR3aa: CASSLSGLSGNTIYF

abundance: many
v_gene: TRBV10-2
d_gene: TRBD1
j_gene: TRBJ1-1
CDR3nt: TGCGCCAGCATTGACAGGGGTTGGACTGAAGCTTTCTTT
CDR3aa: CASIDRGWTEAFF

abundance: many
v_gene: TRBV12-3/TRBV12-4
d_gene: NA
j_gene: TRBJ1-5
CDR3nt: TGTGCCAGCAGTTTCAGGCGGGATAGCAATCAGCCCCAGCATTTT
CDR3aa: CASSFRRDSNQPQHF

abundance: few
v_gene: TRBV7-3
d_gene: NA
j_gene: TRBJ2-2
CDR3nt: TGTGTCAGCAGCTTAGGAGGAAGCACCGGGGAGCTGTTTTTT
CDR3aa: CVSSLGGSTGELFF

abundance: NA
v_gene: TRBV6-6
d_gene: TRBD1
j_gene: TRBJ2-1
CDR3nt: TGTGCCAGCAGGCCCCCCGGGACAGGGGTGGGGGGGGCCTTTTTTGAGCAGTTCTTC
CDR3aa: CASRPPGTGVGGAFFEQFF

abundance: many
v_gene: TRBV12-3/TRBV12-4
d_gene: NA
j_gene: TRBJ1-5
CDR3nt: TGTGCCAGCAACATAGGGGGGAGCAATCAGCCCCAGCATTTT
CDR3aa: CASNIGGSNQPQHF

abundance: many
v_gene: TRBV27
d_gene: TRBD2
j_gene: TRBJ2-5
CDR3nt: TGTGCCAGCAGTCCCGGACTAGCGGGGAGCGGGACCCAGTACTTC
CDR3aa: CASSPGLAGSGTQYF

abundance: few
v_gene: TRBV11-2
d_gene: TRBD2
j_gene: TRBJ2-7
CDR3nt: TGTGCCAGCAGCTCCCTAGCGGGGAGATCCTACGAGCAGTACTTC
CDR3aa: CASSSLAGRSYEQYF

abundance: many
v_gene: TRBV7-9
d_gene: NA
j_gene: TRBJ2-1
CDR3nt: TGTGCCAGCAGCTTAGTGCAGGGCTCCTACAATGAGCAGTTCTTC
CDR3aa: CASSLVQGSYNEQFF

abundance: many
v_gene: TRBV9
d_gene: NA
j_gene: TRBJ2-7
CDR3nt: TGTGCCAGCAGCAAGAGGGGGAGCTACGAGCAGTACTTC
CDR3aa: CASSKRGSYEQYF

abundance: many
v_gene: TRBV7-9
d_gene: NA
j_gene: TRBJ2-7
CDR3nt: TGTGCCAGCAGCTTAGCCAGTGAGGCCAAACAACTCTACGAGCAGTACTTC
CDR3aa: CASSLASEAKQLYEQYF

abundance: many
v_gene: TRBV7-9
d_gene: NA
j_gene: TRBJ2-7
CDR3nt: TGTGCCAGCAGCGGCCGGGACACACTCTACGAGCAGTACTTC
CDR3aa: CASSGRDTLYEQYF

abundance: many
v_gene: TRBV5-1
d_gene: TRBD2
j_gene: TRBJ2-5
CDR3nt: TGCGCCAGCAGCTTCGGACTAGTGGGACAAGAGACCCAGTACTTC
CDR3aa: CASSFGLVGQETQYF

abundance: few
v_gene: TRBV5-6
d_gene: TRBD1
j_gene: TRBJ2-7
CDR3nt: TGTGCCAGCTCCCCTACCGGGACAGGGATGAGCGAGCAGTACTTC
CDR3aa: CASSPTGTGMSEQYF

abundance: many
v_gene: TRBV12-3/TRBV12-4
d_gene: NA
j_gene: TRBJ1-1
CDR3nt: TGTGCCAGCAGTTTAGCGGAGGGCCGTGAAGCTTTCTTT
CDR3aa: CASSLAEGREAFF

abundance: NA
v_gene: TRBV12-5
d_gene: TRBD2
j_gene: TRBJ2-3
CDR3nt: TGTGCTAGTGGGCCAACTAGCGGGTATGGAGATACGCAGTATTTT
CDR3aa: CASGPTSGYGDTQYF

abundance: many
v_gene: TRBV27
d_gene: TRBD1
j_gene: TRBJ1-1
CDR3nt: TGTGCCAGCAGAAGGGGGCAAACGAACACTGAAGCTTTCTTT
CDR3aa: CASRRGQTNTEAFF

abundance: many
v_gene: TRBV5-1
d_gene: TRBD1
j_gene: TRBJ2-7
CDR3nt: TGCGCCAGCAGCGCAGCCGGGACAGGGGACGAGCAGTACTTC
CDR3aa: CASSAAGTGDEQYF

abundance: many
v_gene: TRBV20-1
d_gene: NA
j_gene: TRBJ2-4
CDR3nt: TGCAGTGCTAGAGACGGCGGACGAAACATTCAGTACTTC
CDR3aa: CSARDGGRNIQYF

abundance: many
v_gene: TRBV5-1
d_gene: NA
j_gene: TRBJ2-2
CDR3nt: TGCGCCAGCAGCTCCCCCGGGGAGCTGTTTTTT
CDR3aa: CASSSPGELFF

abundance: NA
v_gene: TRBV20-1
d_gene: NA
j_gene: TRBJ2-2
CDR3nt: TGCAGTGCCCGCCTAGCGAGACTAGGAGACACCGTGGAGCCGTTTTTT
CDR3aa: CSARLARLGDTVEPFF

abundance: many
v_gene: TRBV20-1
d_gene: TRBD1
j_gene: TRBJ2-7
CDR3nt: TGCAGTGCAGGACAGGGGGTCGCCTACGAGCAGTACTTC
CDR3aa: CSAGQGVAYEQYF

abundance: many
v_gene: TRBV5-1
d_gene: NA
j_gene: TRBJ2-1
CDR3nt: TGCGCCAGCAGCAAGGAGTCGGATGAGCAGTTCTTC
CDR3aa: CASSKESDEQFF

abundance: many
v_gene: TRBV5-1
d_gene: NA
j_gene: TRBJ2-3
CDR3nt: TGCGCCAGCAGCTTGGCAGGATTTGCAGATACGCAGTATTTT
CDR3aa: CASSLAGFADTQYF

abundance: NA
v_gene: TRBV2
d_gene: NA
j_gene: TRBJ2-1
CDR3nt: TGTGCCAGCAATGAACGCCTGAGCTCCTACAATGAGCAGTTCTTC
CDR3aa: CASNERLSSYNEQFF

abundance: few
v_gene: TRBV12-3/TRBV12-4
d_gene: NA
j_gene: TRBJ2-3
CDR3nt: TGTGCCAGCAGTTTAAGGTCGACCTGGAGGCCCACAGATACGCAGTATTTT
CDR3aa: CASSLRSTWRPTDTQYF

abundance: many
v_gene: TRBV7-9
d_gene: NA
j_gene: TRBJ2-3
CDR3nt: TGTGCCAGCAGCTTAGCGGGCCCCCCCACAGATACGCAGTATTTT
CDR3aa: CASSLAGPPTDTQYF

abundance: many
v_gene: TRBV9
d_gene: TRBD2
j_gene: TRBJ2-5
CDR3nt: TGTGCCAGCAGCGGGCTCTTAGCGGGGGGGCTTTCGACCCAGTACTTC
CDR3aa: CASSGLLAGGLSTQYF

abundance: many
v_gene: TRBV29-1
d_gene: TRBD1
j_gene: TRBJ2-7
CDR3nt: TGCAGCGTCCTGGACAGGGCGTCGCAGTACTTC
CDR3aa: CSVLDRASQYF

abundance: many
v_gene: TRBV20-1
d_gene: NA
j_gene: TRBJ2-7
CDR3nt: TGCAGTGCTACACCTCGGACAGCCTACGAGCAGTACTTC
CDR3aa: CSATPRTAYEQYF

abundance: NA
v_gene: TRBV5-1
d_gene: NA
j_gene: TRBJ2-1
CDR3nt: TGCGCCAGCAGCTTTAACGTAAACAATGAGCAGTTCTTC
CDR3aa: CASSFNVNNEQFF